What follows are 9 T cell receptor beta chains derived from one specimen sequenced in a study of blood T cells in healthy people across ages. PCR was performed a second time for roughly 7 to 12 cycles using a sample-barcoded 5' primer and a J-beta primer mix. MiXCR, run by TCRdb on the 5' RACE reads, gives a single entry per CDR3 protein. The data hold about 1 million distinct CDR3 sequences, with less than 50% observed a single time. The source material was blood. The receptors shown here come from a woman aged 55-70 years in good health.

This sequence joins TRBV6-6 and TRBJ2-7, with 9 bases identical to TRBD2. CDR1 is MNHNY and CDR2 is SVGAGI in the germline V gene (reference sequence). This CDR3 is 14 amino acids long. V shed 2 bases, J shed 4 bases, and the junction held 3 bases outside the gene matches. CDR3 DNA sequence: TGTGCCAGCAGTTACGCCAGCGGGAGGTACGAGCAGTACTTC. It yields the protein CASSYASGRYEQYF.

This clonotype was counted only a few times. The chain has TRBV6-2 or TRBV6-3 and TRBJ2-1; D call uncertain. V lost 8 bases and J 10 bases, leaving 15 bases between the germline ends. This CDR3 has 12 residues. In germline, CDR1 is MNHEY, CDR2 SVGEGT. CDR3 region: CASGPPLWEQFF. For the CDR3, the DNA is TGTGCCAGCGGCCCCCCTTTATGGGAGCAGTTCTTC.

This clonotype appeared a few times. The chain employs TRBV10-3 and TRBJ2-1; 9 bases line up with TRBD2. The CDR3 consists of 15 residues. The J segment lost 6 bases and the V segment lost 4 bases, leaving 7 bases of the junction unmatched. Germline V gives CDR1 ENHRY, CDR2 SYGVKD. CDR3 DNA: TGTGCCATCAGTGGCTTAGCGGGAGTAGCCAATGAGCAGTTCTTC. Translating it yields CAISGLAGVANEQFF.

The CDR3 sequence is CASTQNRGRGNTEAFF. The CDR3 DNA follows: TGTGCCAGCACCCAAAACAGGGGTCGGGGGAACACTGAAGCTTTCTTT. The chain uses TRBV27 and TRBJ1-1; 7 positions match TRBD1. CDR1 is MNHEY, CDR2 SMNVEV, per germline (reference sequence). V was pared by 7 bases and J by 1 base, with 12 bases of the junction left unmatched. The CDR3 has 16 amino acids.

The chain employs TRBV7-3 and TRBJ2-1, with D tentatively TRBD2 (6 bases). The CDR3 totals 15 residues. Germline lookup yields CDR1 SGHTA and CDR2 FQGTGA. The V end lost 5 bases, the J end lost 0 bases, and 11 bases lay between the germline ends. The DNA for the CDR3 is TGTGCCAGCAGCCATTCGGGGGACTCCTACAATGAGCAGTTCTTC. It specifies CASSHSGDSYNEQFF.

The V gene is TRBV9, the J gene TRBJ2-4; D tentatively fits TRBD1 or TRBD2 (5 bases each). The DNA end lines up better with TRBJ2-7; the J call may be wrong. Germline assignment: CDR1 SGDLS and CDR2 YYNGEE. CDR3 size: 14 residues. In nucleotides, the CDR3 is TGTGCCAGCAGCGTAGACGGGGCCACCTACGAGCAGTACTTC. Encoded protein: CASSVDGATYEQYF.

This clonotype occurred a few times. V gene TRBV2 combines with J gene TRBJ2-4; 8 bases agree with TRBD2. The J call may be in error: the DNA end matches TRBJ2-7 better. Germline V lookup: CDR1 SNHLY, CDR2 FYNNEI. The CDR3 contains 14 residues. DNA of the CDR3: TGTGCCAGCAGTGGACCGGGAGGGGGACACGAGCAGTACTTC. Its translation is CASSGPGGGHEQYF.

As concerns this clonotype: Just one base apart from a much larger clone, this may be a read error. The chain has TRBV6-1 and TRBJ1-5, with 8 bases fitting TRBD1. Germline lookup yields CDR1 MNHNS and CDR2 SASEGT. CDR3 length equals 13 residues. J gave up 6 bases and V 6 bases, and 4 bases lay outside the gene matches. The CDR3 here is CASSNRGSQPQHF. The DNA for the CDR3 is TGTGCCAGCAGCAACAGGGGGAGTCAGCCCCAGCATTTT.

A few counts support this clonotype. V and J are TRBV4-2 and TRBJ2-7, with 7 bases aligning to TRBD2. V trimming: 4 bases; J trimming: 6 bases; junction bases outside the gene matches: 15. The CDR3 has 16 amino acids. In germline, CDR1 is LGHNA, CDR2 YNFKEQ. CDR3 DNA: TGTGCCAGCAGCCGCGAGGGAGGGAGATCCGGGGGCGAGCAGTACTTC. This translates into CASSREGGRSGGEQYF.